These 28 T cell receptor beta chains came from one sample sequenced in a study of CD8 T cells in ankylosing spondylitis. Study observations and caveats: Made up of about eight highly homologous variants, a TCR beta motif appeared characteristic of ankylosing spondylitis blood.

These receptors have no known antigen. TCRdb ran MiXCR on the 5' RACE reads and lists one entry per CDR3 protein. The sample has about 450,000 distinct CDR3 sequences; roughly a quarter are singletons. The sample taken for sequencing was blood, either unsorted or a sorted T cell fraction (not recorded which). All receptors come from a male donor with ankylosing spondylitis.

The CDR3 nucleotides are TGTGCCAGCAGCTTAGGGCCTAGCGAACAAGAGACCCAGTACTTC. It codes for CASSLGPSEQETQYF. J is TRBJ2-5 and V is TRBV7-9; a possible D gene is TRBD2 (6 bases). CDR1 and CDR2 (germline): SEHNR, FQNEAQ (reference sequence). V was shortened by 1 base and J by 2 bases, with 11 bases between the two germline ends. The CDR3 has 15 amino acids.

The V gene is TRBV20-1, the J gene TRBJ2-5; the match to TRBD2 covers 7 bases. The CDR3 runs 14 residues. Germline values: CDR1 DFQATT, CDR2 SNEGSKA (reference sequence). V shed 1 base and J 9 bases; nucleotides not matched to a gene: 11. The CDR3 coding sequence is TGCAGTGCTAGAGCGGCTAGCGGCCCGGTGGCCCAGTACTTC. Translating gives CSARAASGPVAQYF.

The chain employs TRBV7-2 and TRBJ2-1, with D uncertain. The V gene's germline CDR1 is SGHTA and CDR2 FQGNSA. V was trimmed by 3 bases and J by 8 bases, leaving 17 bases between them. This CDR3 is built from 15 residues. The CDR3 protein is CASSFAGPPSDEQFF. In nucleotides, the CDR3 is TGTGCCAGCAGCTTCGCCGGGCCACCGAGTGATGAGCAGTTCTTC.

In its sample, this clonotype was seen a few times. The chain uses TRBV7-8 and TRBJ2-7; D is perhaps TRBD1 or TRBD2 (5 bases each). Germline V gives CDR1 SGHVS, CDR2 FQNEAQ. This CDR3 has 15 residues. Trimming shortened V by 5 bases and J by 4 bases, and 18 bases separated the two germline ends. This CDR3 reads CASSPRGAGPYEQYV. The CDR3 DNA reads TGTGCCAGCAGCCCGAGAGGGGCAGGACCTTACGAGCAGTACGTC.

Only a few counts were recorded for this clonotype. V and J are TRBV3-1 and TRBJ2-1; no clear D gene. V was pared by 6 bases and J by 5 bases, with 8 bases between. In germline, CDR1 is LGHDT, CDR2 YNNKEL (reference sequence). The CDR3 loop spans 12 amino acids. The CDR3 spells CASSRANNEQFF. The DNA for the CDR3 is TGTGCCAGCAGTCGGGCAAACAATGAGCAGTTCTTC.

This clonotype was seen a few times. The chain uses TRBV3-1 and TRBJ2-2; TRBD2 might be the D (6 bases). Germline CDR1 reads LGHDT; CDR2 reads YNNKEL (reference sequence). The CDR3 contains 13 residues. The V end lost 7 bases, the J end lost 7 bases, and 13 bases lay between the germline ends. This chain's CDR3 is CASTPSGGGELFF. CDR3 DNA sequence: TGTGCCAGCACCCCCTCCGGGGGCGGGGAGCTGTTTTTT.

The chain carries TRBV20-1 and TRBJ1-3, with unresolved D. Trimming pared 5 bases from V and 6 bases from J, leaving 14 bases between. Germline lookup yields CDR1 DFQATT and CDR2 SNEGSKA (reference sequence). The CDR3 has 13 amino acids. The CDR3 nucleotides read TGCAGTGCTGCGTCCAAGGCGGAAAACACCATATATTTT. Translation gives CSAASKAENTIYF.

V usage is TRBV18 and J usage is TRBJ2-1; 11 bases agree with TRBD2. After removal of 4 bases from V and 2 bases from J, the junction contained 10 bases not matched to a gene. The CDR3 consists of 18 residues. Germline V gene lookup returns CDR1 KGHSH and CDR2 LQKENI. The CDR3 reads CASSLKTGLADAYNEQFF. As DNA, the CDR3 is TGTGCCAGCTCACTCAAAACGGGACTAGCGGACGCCTACAATGAGCAGTTCTTC.

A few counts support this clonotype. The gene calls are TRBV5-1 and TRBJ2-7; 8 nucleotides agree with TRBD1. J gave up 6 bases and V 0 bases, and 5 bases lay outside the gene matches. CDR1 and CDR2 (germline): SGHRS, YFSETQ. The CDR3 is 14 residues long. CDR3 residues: CASSLGTGSLEQYF. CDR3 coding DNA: TGCGCCAGCAGCTTGGGGACAGGGTCCCTCGAGCAGTACTTC.

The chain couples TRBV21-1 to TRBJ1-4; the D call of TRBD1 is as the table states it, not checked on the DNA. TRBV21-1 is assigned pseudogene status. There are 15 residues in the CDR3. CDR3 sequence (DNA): TGTGCCAGCAGCAAAGGGGGGACAGGGTGCGAAAAACTGTTTTTT. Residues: CASSKGGTGCEKLFF.

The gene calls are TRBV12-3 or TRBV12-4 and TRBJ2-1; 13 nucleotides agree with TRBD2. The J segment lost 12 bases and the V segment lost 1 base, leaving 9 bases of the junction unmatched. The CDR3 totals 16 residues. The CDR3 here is CASSLGGLAGSGRQFF. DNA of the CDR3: TGTGCCAGCAGTTTAGGGGGACTAGCGGGGTCCGGGCGGCAGTTCTTC.

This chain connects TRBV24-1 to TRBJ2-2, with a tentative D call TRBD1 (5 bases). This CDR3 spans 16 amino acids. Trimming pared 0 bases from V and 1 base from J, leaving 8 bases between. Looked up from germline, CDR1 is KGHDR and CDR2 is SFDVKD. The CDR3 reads CATSDLARENTGELFF. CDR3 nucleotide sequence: TGTGCCACCAGTGATTTGGCCAGGGAGAACACCGGGGAGCTGTTTTTT.

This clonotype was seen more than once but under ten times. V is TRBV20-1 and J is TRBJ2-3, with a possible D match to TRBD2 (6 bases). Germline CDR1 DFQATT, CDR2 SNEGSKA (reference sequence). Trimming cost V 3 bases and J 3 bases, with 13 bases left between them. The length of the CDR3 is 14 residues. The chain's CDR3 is CSASQPGRTDTQYF. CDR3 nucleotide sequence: TGCAGTGCTAGTCAACCAGGGAGGACAGATACGCAGTATTTT.

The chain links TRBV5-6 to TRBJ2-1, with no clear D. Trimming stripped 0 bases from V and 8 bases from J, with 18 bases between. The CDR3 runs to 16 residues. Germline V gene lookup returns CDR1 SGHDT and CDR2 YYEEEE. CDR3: CASSLVVDPKSDEQFF. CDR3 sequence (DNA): TGTGCCAGCAGCTTGGTGGTAGACCCCAAGAGCGATGAGCAGTTCTTC.

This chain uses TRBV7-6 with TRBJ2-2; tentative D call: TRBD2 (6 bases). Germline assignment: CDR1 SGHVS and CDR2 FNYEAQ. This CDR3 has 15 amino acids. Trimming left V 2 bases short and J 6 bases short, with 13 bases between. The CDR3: CASSLIGSKAGELFF. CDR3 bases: TGTGCCAGCAGCTTAATCGGGAGTAAAGCCGGGGAGCTGTTTTTT.

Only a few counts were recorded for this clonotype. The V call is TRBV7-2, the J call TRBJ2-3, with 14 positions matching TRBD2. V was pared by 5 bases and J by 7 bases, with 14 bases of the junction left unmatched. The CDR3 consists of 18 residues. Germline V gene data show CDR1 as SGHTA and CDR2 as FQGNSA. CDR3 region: CASSSARTSGRFRNTQYF. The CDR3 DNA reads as TGTGCCAGCAGCAGCGCGCGGACTAGCGGGAGGTTTAGGAATACGCAGTATTTT.

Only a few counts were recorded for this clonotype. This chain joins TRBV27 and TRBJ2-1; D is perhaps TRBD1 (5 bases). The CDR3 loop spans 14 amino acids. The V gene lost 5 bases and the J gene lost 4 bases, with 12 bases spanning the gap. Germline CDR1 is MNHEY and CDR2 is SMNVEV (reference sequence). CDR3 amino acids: CASSPRQGYNEQFF. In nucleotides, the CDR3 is TGTGCCAGCAGTCCCCGGCAGGGATACAATGAGCAGTTCTTC.

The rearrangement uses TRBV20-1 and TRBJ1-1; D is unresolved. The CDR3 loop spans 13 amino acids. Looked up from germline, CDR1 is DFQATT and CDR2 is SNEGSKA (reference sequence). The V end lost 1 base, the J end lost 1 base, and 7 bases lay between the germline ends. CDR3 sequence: CSARVGPNTEAFF. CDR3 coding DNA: TGCAGTGCTAGAGTAGGACCGAACACTGAAGCTTTCTTT.

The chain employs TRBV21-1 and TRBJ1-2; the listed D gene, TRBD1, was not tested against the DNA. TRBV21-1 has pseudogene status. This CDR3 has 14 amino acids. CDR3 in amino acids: CASSRQEPNYGYTF. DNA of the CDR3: TGTGCCAGCAGCAGACAGGAGCCCAACTATGGCTACACCTTC.

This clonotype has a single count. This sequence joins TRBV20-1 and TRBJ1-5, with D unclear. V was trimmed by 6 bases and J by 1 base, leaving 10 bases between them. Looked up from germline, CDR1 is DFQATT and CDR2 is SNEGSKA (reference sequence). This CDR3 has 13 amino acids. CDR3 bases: TGCAGTGCAGAACGGCAGAGCAATCAGCCCCAGCATTTT. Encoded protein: CSAERQSNQPQHF.

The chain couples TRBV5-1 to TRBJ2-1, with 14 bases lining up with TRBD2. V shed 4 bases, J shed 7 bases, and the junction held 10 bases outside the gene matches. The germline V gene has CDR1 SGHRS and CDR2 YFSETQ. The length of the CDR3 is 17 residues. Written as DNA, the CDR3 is TGCGCCAGCAGCCCCCCGACTAGCGGGAGGGCGGGGAATGAGCAGTTCTTC. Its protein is CASSPPTSGRAGNEQFF.

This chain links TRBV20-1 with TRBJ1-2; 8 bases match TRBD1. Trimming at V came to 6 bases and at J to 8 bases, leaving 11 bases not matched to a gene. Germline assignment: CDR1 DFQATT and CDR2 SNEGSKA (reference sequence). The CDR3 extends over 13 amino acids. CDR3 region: CSARRQGDRGYTF. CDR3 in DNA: TGCAGTGCGAGGCGGCAGGGGGACAGGGGCTACACCTTC.

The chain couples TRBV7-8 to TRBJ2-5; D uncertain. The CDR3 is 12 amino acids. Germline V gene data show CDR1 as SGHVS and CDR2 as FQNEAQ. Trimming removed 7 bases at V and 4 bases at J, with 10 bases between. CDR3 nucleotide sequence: TGTGCCAGCAAGAAGGGTGGAGAGACCCAGTACTTC. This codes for CASKKGGETQYF.

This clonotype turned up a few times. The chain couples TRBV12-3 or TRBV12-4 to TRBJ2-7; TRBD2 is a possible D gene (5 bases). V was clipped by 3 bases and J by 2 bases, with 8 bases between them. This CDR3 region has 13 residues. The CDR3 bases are TGTGCCAGCAGTTTCATAGCGACCTACGAGCAGTACGTC. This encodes CASSFIATYEQYV.

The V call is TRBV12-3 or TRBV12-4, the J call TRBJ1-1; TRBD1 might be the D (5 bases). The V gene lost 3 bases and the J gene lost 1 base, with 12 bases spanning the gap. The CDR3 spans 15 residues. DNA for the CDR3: TGTGCCAGCAGTTTTTGGAGAGACAGGAACACTGAAGCTTTCTTT. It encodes CASSFWRDRNTEAFF.

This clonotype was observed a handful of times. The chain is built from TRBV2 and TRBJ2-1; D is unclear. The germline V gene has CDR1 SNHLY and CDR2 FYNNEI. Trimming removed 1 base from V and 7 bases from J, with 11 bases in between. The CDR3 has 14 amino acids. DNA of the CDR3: TGTGCCAGCAGTGAAGAACTTGGGATTAATGAGCAGTTCTTC. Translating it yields CASSEELGINEQFF.

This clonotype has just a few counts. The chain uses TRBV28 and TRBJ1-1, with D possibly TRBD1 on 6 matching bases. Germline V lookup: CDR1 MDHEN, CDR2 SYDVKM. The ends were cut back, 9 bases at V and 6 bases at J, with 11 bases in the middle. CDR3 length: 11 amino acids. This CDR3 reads CASRTVSEAFF. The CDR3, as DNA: TGTGCCAGTAGGACAGTTTCTGAAGCTTTCTTT.

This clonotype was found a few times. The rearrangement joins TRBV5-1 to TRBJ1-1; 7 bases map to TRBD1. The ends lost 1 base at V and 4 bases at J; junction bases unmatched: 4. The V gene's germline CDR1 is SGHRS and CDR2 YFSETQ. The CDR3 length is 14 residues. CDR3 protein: CASSLSSGGTEAFF. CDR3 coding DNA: TGCGCCAGCAGCTTGTCCTCAGGGGGCACTGAAGCTTTCTTT.